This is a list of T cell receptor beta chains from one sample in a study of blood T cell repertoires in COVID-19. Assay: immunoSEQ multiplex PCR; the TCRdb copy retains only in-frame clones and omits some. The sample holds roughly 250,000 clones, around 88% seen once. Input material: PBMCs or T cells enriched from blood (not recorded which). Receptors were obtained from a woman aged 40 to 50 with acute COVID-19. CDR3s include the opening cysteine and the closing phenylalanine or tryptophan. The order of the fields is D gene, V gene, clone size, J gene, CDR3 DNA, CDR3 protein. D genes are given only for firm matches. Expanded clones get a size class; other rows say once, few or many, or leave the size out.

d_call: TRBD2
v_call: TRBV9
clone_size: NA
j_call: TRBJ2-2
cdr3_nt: TGTGCCAGCAGCGTGCTACTACCGGGACTAGCGGGAGCCGGGGAGCTGTTTTTT
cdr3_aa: CASSVLLPGLAGAGELFF

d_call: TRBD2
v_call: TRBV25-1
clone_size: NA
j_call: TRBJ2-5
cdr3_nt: TGTGCCAGCAGTAGAATGGGACTAGCGACAGAGACCCAGTACTTC
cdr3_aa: CASSRMGLATETQYF

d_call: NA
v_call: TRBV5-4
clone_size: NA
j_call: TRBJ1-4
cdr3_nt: TGTGCCAGCAGCTTTGCAGGAAATGAAAAACTGTTTTTT
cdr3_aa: CASSFAGNEKLFF

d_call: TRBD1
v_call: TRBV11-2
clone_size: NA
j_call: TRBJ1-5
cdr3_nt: TGTGCCAGCAGCTCTGGGACAGGACAAAATCAGCCCCAGCATTTT
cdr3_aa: CASSSGTGQNQPQHF

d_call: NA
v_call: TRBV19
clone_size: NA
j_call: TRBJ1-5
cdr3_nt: TGTGCCAGTAGTATAGTTGAGGGCCGACAGCCCCAGCATTTT
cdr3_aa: CASSIVEGRQPQHF

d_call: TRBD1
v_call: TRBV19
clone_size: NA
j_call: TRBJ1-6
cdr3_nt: TGTGCCAGTAGTATAGGTCGACAGGGGGCTCCCTCACCCCTCCACTTT
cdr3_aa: CASSIGRQGAPSPLHF

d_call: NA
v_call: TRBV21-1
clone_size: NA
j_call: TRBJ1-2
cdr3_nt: TGTGCCAGCAGTCCCACCGGGGGGGGAGGCTATGGCTACACCTTC
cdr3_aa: CASSPTGGGGYGYTF

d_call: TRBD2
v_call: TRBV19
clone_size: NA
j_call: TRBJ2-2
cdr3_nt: TGTGCCAGTACCACCCGGACTAGCGAGTCCACCGGGGAGCTGTTTTTT
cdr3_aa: CASTTRTSESTGELFF

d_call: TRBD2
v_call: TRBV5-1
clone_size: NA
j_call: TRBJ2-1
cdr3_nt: TGCGCCAACAGCCCGGGACTAAACAATGAGCAGTTCTTC
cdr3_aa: CANSPGLNNEQFF

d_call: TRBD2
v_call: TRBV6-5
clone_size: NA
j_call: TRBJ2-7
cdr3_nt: TGTGCCAGCGGTAGCGGGGCTTCCTACGAGCAGTACTTC
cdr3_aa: CASGSGASYEQYF

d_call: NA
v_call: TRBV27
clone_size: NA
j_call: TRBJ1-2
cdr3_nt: TGTGCCAGCAGTTTCGCGGCTAACTATGGCTACACCTTC
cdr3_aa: CASSFAANYGYTF

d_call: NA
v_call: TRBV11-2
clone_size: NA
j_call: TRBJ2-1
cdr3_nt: TGTGCCAGCAGCTCCGGGACAAGGAGCTCCTACAATGAGCAGTTCTTC
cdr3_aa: CASSSGTRSSYNEQFF

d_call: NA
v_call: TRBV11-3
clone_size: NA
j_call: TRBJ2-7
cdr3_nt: TGTGCCAGCAGCCCACAGGGTACCCTTCACGAGCAGTACTTC
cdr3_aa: CASSPQGTLHEQYF

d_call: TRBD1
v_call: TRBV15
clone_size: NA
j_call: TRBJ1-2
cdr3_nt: TGTGCCACCAGCATTCGGACAGGGTCAAACTATGGCTACACCTTC
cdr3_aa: CATSIRTGSNYGYTF

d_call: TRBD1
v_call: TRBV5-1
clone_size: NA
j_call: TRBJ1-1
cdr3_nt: TGCGCCAGCAGCTTGGGGACAGGGAACACTGAAGCTTTCTTT
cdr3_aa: CASSLGTGNTEAFF

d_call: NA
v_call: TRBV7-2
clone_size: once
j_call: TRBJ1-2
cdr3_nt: TGTGCCAGCAGCCCCCGGCAGGGTAGCCCTAACTATGGCTACACCTTC
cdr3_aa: CASSPRQGSPNYGYTF

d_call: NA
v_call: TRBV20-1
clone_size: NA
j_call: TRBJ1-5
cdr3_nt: TGCAGTGCAGGGGGGGTGGGGCCCCAGCATTTT
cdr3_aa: CSAGGVGPQHF

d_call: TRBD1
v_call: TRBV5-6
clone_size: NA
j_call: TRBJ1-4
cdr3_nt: TGTGCCAGCAGCTTTCGACAGGGGTCTAATGAAAAACTGTTTTTT
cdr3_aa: CASSFRQGSNEKLFF

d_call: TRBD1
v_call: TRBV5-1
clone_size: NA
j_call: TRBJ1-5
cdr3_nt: TGCGCCAGCAGCTTGGGATGGGACAGGAATCAGCCCCAGCATTTT
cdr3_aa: CASSLGWDRNQPQHF

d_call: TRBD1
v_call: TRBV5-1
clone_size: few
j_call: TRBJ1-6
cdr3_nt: TGCGCCAGCAGAAAGGACAGGGGCTATTCACCCCTCCACTTT
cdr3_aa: CASRKDRGYSPLHF

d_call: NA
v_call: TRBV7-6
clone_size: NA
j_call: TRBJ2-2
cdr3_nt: TGTGCCAGCAGCAAGCTGGTGCGGAACACCGGGGAGCTGTTTTTT
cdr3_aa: CASSKLVRNTGELFF

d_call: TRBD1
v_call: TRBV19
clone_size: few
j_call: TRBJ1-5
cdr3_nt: TGTGCCAGTAGCCCTGGGACAGGTAAGAGGGGCAATCAGCCCCAGCATTTT
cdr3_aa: CASSPGTGKRGNQPQHF

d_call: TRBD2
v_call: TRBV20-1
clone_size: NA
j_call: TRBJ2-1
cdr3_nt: TGCAGTGCTAGTCTTAGCGGGAGAAACAATGAGCAGTTCTTC
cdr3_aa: CSASLSGRNNEQFF

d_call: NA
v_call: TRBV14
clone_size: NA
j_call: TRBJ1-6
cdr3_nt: TGTGCCAGCAGCCAAGAAGGGGTTTTACAGTCACCCCTCCACTTT
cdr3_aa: CASSQEGVLQSPLHF

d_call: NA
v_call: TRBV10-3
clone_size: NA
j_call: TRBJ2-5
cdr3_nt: TGTGCCATCAGTGATAGGACAGTAGCTAAAGAGACCCAGTACTTC
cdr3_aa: CAISDRTVAKETQYF

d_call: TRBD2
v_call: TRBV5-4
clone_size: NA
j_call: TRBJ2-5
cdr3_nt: TGTGCCAGCAGCTCCGAAACGACTAGCGGGTTTGAGACCCAGTACTTC
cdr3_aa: CASSSETTSGFETQYF

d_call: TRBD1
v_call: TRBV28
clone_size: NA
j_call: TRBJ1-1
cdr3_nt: TGTGCCATCAGACAGGGGGCGACCGAAGCTTTCTTT
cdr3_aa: CAIRQGATEAFF

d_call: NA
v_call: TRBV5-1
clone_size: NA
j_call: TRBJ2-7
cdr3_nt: TGCGCCAGCAGCTGGGAGACTAGCTCCTACGAGCAGTACTTC
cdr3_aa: CASSWETSSYEQYF

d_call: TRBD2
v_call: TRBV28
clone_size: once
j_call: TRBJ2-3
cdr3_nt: TGTGCCAGCAGTTGGGTGACTAGCGGGTCCCCTCGCACAGATACGCAGTATTTT
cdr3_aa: CASSWVTSGSPRTDTQYF

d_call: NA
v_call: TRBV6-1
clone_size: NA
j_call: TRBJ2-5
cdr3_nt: TGTGCCAGCAGTGCCATCGGCGGGACCTTCCAAGAGACCCAGTACTTC
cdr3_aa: CASSAIGGTFQETQYF

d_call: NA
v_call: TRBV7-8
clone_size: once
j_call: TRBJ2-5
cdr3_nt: TGTGCCAGCAGCAGGATTGACAGCCAAGAGACCCAGTACTTC
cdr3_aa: CASSRIDSQETQYF

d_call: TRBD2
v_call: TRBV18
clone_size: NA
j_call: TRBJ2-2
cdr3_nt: TGTGCCAGCTCACCACCGGGACTAGCGGCGAACACCGGGGAGCTGTTTTTT
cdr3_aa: CASSPPGLAANTGELFF

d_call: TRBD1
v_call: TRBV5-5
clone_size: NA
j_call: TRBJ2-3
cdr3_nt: TGTGCCAGCAGCTCGAGACCCCCAACAGGGGGCACAGATACGCAGTATTTT
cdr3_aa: CASSSRPPTGGTDTQYF

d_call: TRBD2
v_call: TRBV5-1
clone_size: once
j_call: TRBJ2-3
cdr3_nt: TGCGCCAGCAGCTGGGGACTAGCGGGACCTGCCGATACGCAGTATTTT
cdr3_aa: CASSWGLAGPADTQYF

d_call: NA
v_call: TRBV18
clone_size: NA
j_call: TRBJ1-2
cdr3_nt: TGTGCCAGCTCTACAGCTCCTAGCGATGGCTACACCTTC
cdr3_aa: CASSTAPSDGYTF

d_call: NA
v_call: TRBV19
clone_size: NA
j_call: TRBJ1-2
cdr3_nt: TGTGCCAGTAGTATGAAGCGGACAGCTAACTATGGCTACACCTTC
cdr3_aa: CASSMKRTANYGYTF

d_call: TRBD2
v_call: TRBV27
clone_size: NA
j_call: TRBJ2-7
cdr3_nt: TGTGCCAGCAGTCCAGTAGCGGGAGACTCCTACGAGCAGTACTTC
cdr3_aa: CASSPVAGDSYEQYF

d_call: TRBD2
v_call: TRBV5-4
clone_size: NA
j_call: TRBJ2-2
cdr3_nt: TGTGCCAGCAGCGGGCAGGCGGGAGGTGAGACCGGGGAGCTGTTTTTT
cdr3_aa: CASSGQAGGETGELFF

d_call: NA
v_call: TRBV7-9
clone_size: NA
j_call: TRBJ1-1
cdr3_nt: TGTGCCAGCAGCTTAGTTGGGACTCGCGCTGAAGCTTTCTTT
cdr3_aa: CASSLVGTRAEAFF

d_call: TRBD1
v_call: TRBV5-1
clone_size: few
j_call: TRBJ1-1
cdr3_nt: TGCGCCAGCAGCCGGACAGGGCCGAACACTGAAGCTTTCTTT
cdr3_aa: CASSRTGPNTEAFF